The clone carrying this T cell receptor (beta chain) was detected a few times. Its cognate antigen is unknown. The donors were all healthy and Caucasian. The CDR3 contains 18 residues. Trimming removed 1 base from V and 3 bases from J; junction bases left unmatched: 15. CDR1 DFQATT and CDR2 SNEGSKA come from the germline V gene (reference sequence). Unique molecular identifiers were present on the cDNA, and a universal primer site came from template switching. In TCRdb, the 5' RACE reads were re-called with MiXCR into one record per CDR3 protein. The data contain approximately 300,000 distinct CDR3 sequences, nearly 9.5% of them seen just once; the ten biggest clones take up approximately 6.5%. This sample is part of a study of identical twins. The study's findings and limits: Abundant cord blood beta clonotypes carried fewer insertions; memory repertoires showed none. Diverse VJ usage suggested most zero-insertion clonotypes were not invariant T cells.

This same sample was also part of a study on yellow fever vaccine responses in identical twins.

The TCR was taken from a woman between 18 and 29 years old in good health. The sample comprised CD8+ T cells sorted from blood. The chain recombines TRBV20-1 with TRBJ2-7, with 10 bases lining up with TRBD2. CDR3 in amino acids: CSARVRLAGVVSGYEQYF. The CDR3 bases are TGCAGTGCTAGAGTTCGACTAGCGGGTGTGGTCTCGGGCTACGAGCAGTACTTC.